The next 3 T cell receptor beta chains were all read from a single sample in a study of shared clonotypes between healthy human individuals. The data were produced by immunoSEQ multiplex PCR, yet TCRdb's version contains in-frame clones alone and is incomplete. The sample consists of over a million clones, 75% to 85% of them appearing once. Sequencing was performed on memory CD4+ T cells from PBMCs. Documented subset: CD45RA-negative fraction. The receptors shown here come from a man younger than 30 in good health. Some clones in this sample may be carry-over from other donors' samples.

Comments on this clone: Within the sample, other DNA sequences also encode this same CDR3. This chain uses TRBV2 with TRBJ2-2, with 10 bases lining up with TRBD2. From germline, CDR1 is SNHLY and CDR2 FYNNEI. Germline trimming cut 4 bases from V and 2 bases from J; bases unmatched to any gene: 1. The CDR3 extends over 15 amino acids. DNA of the CDR3: TGTGCCAGCAGTGCACTAGCGGGAAACACCGGGGAGCTGTTTTTT. Residues: CASSALAGNTGELFF.

The V gene is TRBV7-9, the J gene TRBJ1-4; 10 nucleotides align to TRBD1. The V segment lost 2 bases and the J segment 5 bases; nucleotides outside the gene matches: 2. The germline V gene encodes CDR1 SEHNR and CDR2 FQNEAQ (reference sequence). CDR3 length: 15 residues. CDR3 DNA: TGTGCCAGCAGCTTACCGGGACAGGGGAATGAAAAACTGTTTTTT. Protein product: CASSLPGQGNEKLFF. Variable domain in full (rest from reference TRBV7-9 and TRBJ1-4): DTGVSQNPRHKITKRGQNVTFRCDPISEHNRLYWYRQTLGQGPEFLTYFQNEAQLEKSRLLSDRFSAERPKGSFSTLEIQRTEQGDSAMYLCASSLPGQGNEKLFFGSGTQLSVL.

The gene calls are TRBV4-2 and TRBJ2-7; D may be TRBD2 (6 bases). The CDR3 is 16 residues long. Germline CDR1 and CDR2: LGHNA and YNFKEQ. V lost 1 base to trimming and J lost 3 bases, with 16 bases between them. CDR3 residues: CASSQGGPEGFYEQYF. The CDR3 bases are TGTGCCAGCAGCCAAGGGGGCCCGGAGGGGTTCTACGAGCAGTACTTC.